These 30 T cell receptor beta chains were all obtained from the same sample, sequenced in a study of control samples from healthy donors and cancer patients. Some clones are missing from TCRdb's copy, which holds only in-frame ones; the method was immunoSEQ multiplex PCR. There are 100,000 to 120,000 clones in the sample; around four fifths occur only once, and around 6.2% lies in the top ten. Sequenced sample: blood. The receptors shown here come from a man aged 18 to 35 in good health.

This chain connects TRBV15 to TRBJ2-7; 7 bases fit TRBD1. The ends lost 3 bases at V and 3 bases at J; junction bases unmatched: 11. CDR1 and CDR2 (germline): LNHNV, YYDKDF (reference sequence). This CDR3 has 16 amino acids. CDR3 residues: CATSRQQGQIFYEQYF. As DNA, the CDR3 is TGTGCCACCAGCAGGCAACAGGGGCAGATTTTCTACGAGCAGTACTTC.

This clone was seen only once. The V and J genes are TRBV3-1 (or the pseudogene TRBV3-2) and TRBJ2-2; a weak D match, TRBD1 (5 bases). Trimming stripped 1 base from V and 3 bases from J, with 12 bases between. The CDR3 is 16 residues long. CDR1 is LGHDT and CDR2 is YNNKEL in the germline V gene (reference sequence). As DNA, the CDR3 is TGTGCCAGCAGCCAAGTTGATCCAGGGTACACCGGGGAGCTGTTTTTT. It encodes CASSQVDPGYTGELFF.

The chain employs TRBV18 and TRBJ1-2; D ambiguous. This CDR3 comprises 14 residues. CDR1 is KGHSH and CDR2 is LQKENI in the germline V gene. V lost 2 bases and J 4 bases, leaving 11 bases between the germline ends. Here the CDR3 reads CASSPEKVAYGYTF. In DNA form, the CDR3 reads TGTGCCAGCTCACCAGAAAAGGTTGCCTATGGCTACACCTTC.

The chain uses TRBV28 and TRBJ1-5; D ambiguous. Germline loops: CDR1 MDHEN, CDR2 SYDVKM. Trimming removed 6 bases from V and 4 bases from J, with 4 bases in between. The CDR3 extends over 11 amino acids. CDR3 residues: CASSKNQPQHF. The CDR3 DNA is TGTGCCAGCAGCAAAAATCAGCCCCAGCATTTT.

The V gene is TRBV4-1, the J gene TRBJ1-2; D is unresolved. V lost 2 bases to trimming and J lost 6 bases, with 7 bases between them. Per the germline V gene, CDR1 is MGHRA and CDR2 is YSYEKL. CDR3 length equals 12 residues. The CDR3 nucleotides read TGCGCCAGCAGCCAACCATACGATGGCTACACCTTC. Translation gives CASSQPYDGYTF.

The V gene is TRBV5-6, the J gene TRBJ1-2; TRBD1 matches at 12 bases. The length of the CDR3 is 15 residues. After removal of 4 bases from V and 5 bases from J, the junction contained 6 bases not matched to a gene. The germline V gene encodes CDR1 SGHDT and CDR2 YYEEEE. CDR3 coding DNA: TGTGCCAGCAGCCCGACGGGACAGGGGGCTTATGGCTACACCTTC. Its protein product is CASSPTGQGAYGYTF.

This rearrangement joins TRBV7-9 to TRBJ2-5, with D unresolved. Germline CDR1 reads SEHNR; CDR2 reads FQNEAQ (reference sequence). V was shortened by 5 bases and J by 0 bases, with 13 bases between the two germline ends. The CDR3 contains 15 residues. CDR3 protein: CASSRRPLNQETQYF. CDR3 nucleotide sequence: TGTGCCAGCAGCCGAAGACCCCTCAACCAAGAGACCCAGTACTTC.

A note on this clone: An end of the junction does not agree with germline; a read error may underlie this. The CDR3: CASSYTGTESLF. The CDR3, as DNA: TGTGCCAGCAGTTATACCGGGACAGAATCTTTGTTC. V and J are TRBV5-6 and TRBJ2-7, with 7 nucleotides matching TRBD1. CDR1 SGHDT and CDR2 YYEEEE come from the germline V gene. This CDR3 is 12 amino acids long.

The chain combines TRBV19 with TRBJ1-1; TRBD1 aligns across 10 bases. The V segment lost 7 bases and the J segment 1 base; nucleotides outside the gene matches: 3. Germline assignment: CDR1 LNHDA and CDR2 SQIVND (reference sequence). The CDR3 totals 14 residues. CDR3 amino acids: CASIGTGANTEAFF. The DNA of the CDR3 is TGTGCCAGTATAGGGACAGGGGCGAACACTGAAGCTTTCTTT.

The chain employs TRBV9 and TRBJ2-5; TRBD1 matches 7 bases. CDR3 size: 14 residues. Unmatched junction bases numbered 5, after V lost 6 bases and J lost 0 bases. Germline-derived CDR1 and CDR2 are SGDLS and YYNGEE. The CDR3 spells CASNDRVDQETQYF. The CDR3 DNA reads TGTGCCAGCAACGACAGGGTTGACCAAGAGACCCAGTACTTC.

The V gene is TRBV5-1, the J gene TRBJ1-6, with TRBD1 matching over 7 bases. J gave up 7 bases and V 1 base, and 8 bases lay outside the gene matches. The germline gives CDR1 SGHRS, CDR2 YFSETQ. The CDR3 has 16 amino acids. CDR3 coding DNA: TGCGCCAGCAGCTTGATAGGGGGCGCCTCCAATTCACCCCTCCACTTT. It codes for CASSLIGGASNSPLHF.

The rearrangement joins TRBV18 to TRBJ2-3; TRBD2 matches 11 bases. CDR1 is KGHSH and CDR2 is LQKENI in the germline V gene. Losses at the gene ends were 5 bases for V and 0 bases for J; bases not matched to a gene: 4. The CDR3 length is 16 residues. The CDR3 nucleotides are TGTGCCAGCTCATCCATAGCGGGGGGGAGCACAGATACGCAGTATTTT. This gives the protein CASSSIAGGSTDTQYF.

This clone showed up just once. The gene calls are TRBV9 and TRBJ1-6, with 7 nucleotides matching TRBD1. The trim removed 0 bases at V and 10 bases at J, leaving 1 base unmatched. CDR1 is SGDLS, CDR2 YYNGEE, per germline. The CDR3 totals 13 residues. The CDR3 nucleotides read TGTGCCAGCAGCGTAGGACAGGGCTCACCCCTCCACTTT. Translated, it gives CASSVGQGSPLHF.

The chain joins TRBV30 to TRBJ2-5, with 15 bases fitting TRBD2. CDR3 length: 17 amino acids. The germline V gene has CDR1 GTSNPN and CDR2 SVGIG (reference sequence). The J segment lost 5 bases and the V segment lost 2 bases, leaving 9 bases of the junction unmatched. CDR3 sequence reads: CAWSFRTSGGAGETQYF. Written as DNA, the CDR3 is TGTGCCTGGAGTTTCAGGACTAGCGGGGGGGCCGGGGAGACCCAGTACTTC.

The chain links TRBV4-1 to TRBJ1-3, with unresolved D. CDR1 is MGHRA, CDR2 YSYEKL, per germline. This CDR3 has 13 residues. V lost 3 bases, J lost 2 bases, and 5 bases lay in between. The DNA for the CDR3 is TGCGCCAGCAGCCACCAGCCTGGAAACACCATATATTTT. Its protein product is CASSHQPGNTIYF.

The chain links TRBV7-2 to TRBJ2-3, with a tentative D call TRBD2 (6 bases). The germline V gene has CDR1 SGHTA and CDR2 FQGNSA. Trimming took 7 bases from V and 3 from J, leaving 17 bases between them. There are 15 residues in the CDR3. DNA for the CDR3: TGTGCCAGCACCGATTCCGGGACTTCGACAGATACGCAGTATTTT. Amino acids: CASTDSGTSTDTQYF.

V gene TRBV6-4 combines with J gene TRBJ2-1, with D perhaps given as TRBD1 or TRBD2 (5 bases each). The V gene lost 0 bases and the J gene lost 13 bases, with 7 bases spanning the gap. The CDR3 has 11 amino acids. CDR1 is MRHNA and CDR2 is SNTAGT in the germline V gene. This chain's CDR3 is CASSDSGAQFF. CDR3 nucleotide sequence: TGTGCCAGCAGTGACTCCGGGGCCCAGTTCTTC.

This sequence joins TRBV7-9 and TRBJ2-6, with a possible D match to TRBD2 (6 bases). Germline CDR1 SEHNR, CDR2 FQNEAQ (reference sequence). CDR3 length equals 16 residues. Trimming stripped 4 bases from V and 2 bases from J, with 12 bases between. In nucleotides, the CDR3 is TGTGCCAGCAGCTCGGGACTCATACCTGGGGCCAACGTCCTGACTTTC. Translating it yields CASSSGLIPGANVLTF. The full variable domain, in which reference TRBV7-9 and TRBJ2-6 provide the parts outside the CDR3, is DTGVSQNPRHKITKRGQNVTFRCDPISEHNRLYWYRQTLGQGPEFLTYFQNEAQLEKSRLLSDRFSAERPKGSFSTLEIQRTEQGDSAMYLCASSSGLIPGANVLTFGAGSRLTVL.

This sequence joins TRBV7-8 and TRBJ1-1; D is perhaps TRBD1 (5 bases). The germline V gene encodes CDR1 SGHVS and CDR2 FQNEAQ. V was clipped by 0 bases and J by 6 bases, with 14 bases between them. The CDR3 covers 15 residues. CDR3 bases: TGTGCCAGCAGCTTAGCATCGCAGGGTTACGCTGAAGCTTTCTTT. Protein sequence: CASSLASQGYAEAFF. Based on the CDR3 plus reference TRBV7-8 and TRBJ1-1, the full variable domain is GAGVSQSPRYKVAKRGQDVALRCDPISGHVSLFWYQQALGQGPEFLTYFQNEAQLDKSGLPSDRFFAERPEGSVSTLKIQRTQQEDSAVYLCASSLASQGYAEAFFGQGTRLTVV.

This sequence joins TRBV27 and TRBJ1-2; 7 nucleotides line up with TRBD1. The CDR3 contains 17 residues. Trimming at V came to 4 bases and at J to 2 bases, leaving 13 bases not matched to a gene. Germline V gene data show CDR1 as MNHEY and CDR2 as SMNVEV (reference sequence). CDR3 sequence (DNA): TGTGCCAGCAGTTCAACCGGGACAGAGCTTCCCAACTATGGCTACACCTTC. Translated, it gives CASSSTGTELPNYGYTF.

The count of this clone is one. The gene calls are TRBV11-2 and TRBJ1-2; TRBD1 might be the D (6 bases). In germline, CDR1 is SGHAT, CDR2 FQNNGV. Trimming took 4 bases from V and 12 from J, leaving 18 bases between them. This CDR3 is 13 amino acids long. The CDR3: CASSSPRQAGNTF. CDR3 coding DNA: TGTGCCAGCAGCTCACCAAGACAGGCCGGCAACACCTTC.

The rearrangement links TRBV19 to TRBJ1-4, with D possibly TRBD1 on 6 matching bases. Germline CDR1 reads LNHDA; CDR2 reads SQIVND (reference sequence). The CDR3 is 19 residues long. V lost 3 bases and J lost 1, with 21 bases in between. This chain's CDR3 is CASSIAHRESRLTNEKLFF. The CDR3 region has the DNA TGTGCCAGTAGTATCGCGCACAGGGAATCCAGGCTAACTAATGAAAAACTGTTTTTT.

This chain joins TRBV28 and TRBJ1-6, with D perhaps TRBD1 (6 bases). Germline V gives CDR1 MDHEN, CDR2 SYDVKM. The V end lost 5 bases, the J end lost 10 bases, and 15 bases lay between the germline ends. This CDR3 is 14 amino acids long. For the CDR3, the DNA is TGTGCCAGCAGTGGGGGGGCGGAACAGTCACCCCTCCACTTT. It yields the protein CASSGGAEQSPLHF.

This sequence joins TRBV19 and TRBJ2-1, with D unresolved. The CDR3 loop spans 13 amino acids. Germline loops: CDR1 LNHDA, CDR2 SQIVND (reference sequence). V lost 3 bases to trimming and J lost 6 bases, with 9 bases between them. CDR3 coding DNA: TGTGCCAGTAGTATTGGGCTGCCCAATGAGCAGTTCTTC. The encoded protein is CASSIGLPNEQFF.

This sequence joins TRBV5-1 and TRBJ1-3, with D unresolved. This CDR3 region has 16 residues. CDR1 is SGHRS, CDR2 YFSETQ, per germline. The ends were cut back, 1 base at V and 2 bases at J, with 13 bases in the middle. The CDR3 sequence is CASSLFTSGPGNTIYF. As DNA, the CDR3 is TGCGCCAGCAGCTTGTTCACAAGCGGCCCTGGAAACACCATATATTTT.

The V call is TRBV6-5, the J call TRBJ2-7; D perhaps matches TRBD2 (5 bases). Trimming removed 2 bases at V and 3 bases at J, with 17 bases between. This CDR3 contains 16 residues. The V gene's germline CDR1 is MNHEY and CDR2 SVGAGI. In DNA form, the CDR3 reads TGTGCCAGCAGTTACCGGGGAGTCGGCCGGAACTACGAGCAGTACTTC. It yields the protein CASSYRGVGRNYEQYF.

This chain connects TRBV9 to TRBJ2-2, with 9 positions matching TRBD2. The V gene end was trimmed by 7 bases and the J gene end by 5 bases; junction bases not matched to a gene: 3. The CDR3 spans 13 residues. Germline V gene lookup returns CDR1 SGDLS and CDR2 YYNGEE. CDR3 DNA: TGTGCCAGCGGCGGGGGGGGGACCGGGGAGCTGTTTTTT. This encodes CASGGGGTGELFF.

This chain links TRBV5-8 with TRBJ1-5; a weak D match, TRBD1 (6 bases). V was shortened by 2 bases and J by 0 bases, with 15 bases between the two germline ends. This CDR3 has 17 residues. CDR1 is SGHTS and CDR2 is YDEGEE in the germline V gene. In DNA form, the CDR3 reads TGTGCCAGCAGCTTCCCTTGGGACATCCTTAGCAATCAGCCCCAGCATTTT. Translated, it gives CASSFPWDILSNQPQHF.

The gene calls are TRBV27 and TRBJ1-1; the D gene is possibly TRBD1 (5 bases). This CDR3 spans 13 amino acids. V was pared by 9 bases and J by 4 bases, with 15 bases between. Germline CDR1 and CDR2: MNHEY and SMNVEV (reference sequence). This CDR3 is CASRAGKGTEAFF. The CDR3 bases are TGTGCCAGTAGGGCAGGGAAGGGCACTGAAGCTTTCTTT.

The chain joins TRBV28 to TRBJ2-3, with D possibly being TRBD1 (5 bases). Germline values: CDR1 MDHEN, CDR2 SYDVKM. The CDR3 spans 15 residues. The V gene lost 6 bases and the J gene lost 1 base, with 14 bases spanning the gap. CDR3 nucleotide sequence: TGTGCCAGCAGGGCCTACCAGGGCGGCACAGATACGCAGTATTTT. It is translated as CASRAYQGGTDTQYF.